Included here is one TCR beta chain sequence, with context. These data are taken from a study of blood T cell repertoires in COVID-19. V dropped 5 bases and J dropped 2; count of bases not matched to a gene: 6. This CDR3 is 14 amino acids long. CDR1 MNHEY and CDR2 SMNVEV come from the germline V gene (reference sequence). Clones were sequenced by immunoSEQ multiplex PCR, and TCRdb holds only the in-frame ones, with some missing. The sample has hundreds of thousands of clones; 80% to 90% are singletons. The J gene is TRBJ2-7, the V gene TRBV27, with TRBD2 matching over 7 bases. Sequencing was performed on PBMCs or T cells enriched from blood (not recorded which). The receptor was isolated from a middle-aged woman with acute COVID-19. This CDR3 reads CASSRAGEPYEQYF. CDR3 nucleotide sequence: TGTGCCAGCAGTCGCGCGGGGGAGCCCTACGAGCAGTACTTC.